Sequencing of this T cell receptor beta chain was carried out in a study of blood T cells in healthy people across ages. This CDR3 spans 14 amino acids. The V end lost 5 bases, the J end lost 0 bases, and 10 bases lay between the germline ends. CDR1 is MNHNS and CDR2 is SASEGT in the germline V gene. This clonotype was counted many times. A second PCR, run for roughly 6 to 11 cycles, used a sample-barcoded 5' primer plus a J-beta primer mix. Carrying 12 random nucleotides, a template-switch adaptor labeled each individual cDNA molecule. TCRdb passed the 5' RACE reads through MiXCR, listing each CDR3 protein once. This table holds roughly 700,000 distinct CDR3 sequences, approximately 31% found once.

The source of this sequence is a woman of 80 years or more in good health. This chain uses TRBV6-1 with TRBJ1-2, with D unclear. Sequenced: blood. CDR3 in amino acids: CASSPHVPNYGYTF. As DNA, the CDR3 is TGTGCCAGCAGTCCACATGTACCTAACTATGGCTACACCTTC.